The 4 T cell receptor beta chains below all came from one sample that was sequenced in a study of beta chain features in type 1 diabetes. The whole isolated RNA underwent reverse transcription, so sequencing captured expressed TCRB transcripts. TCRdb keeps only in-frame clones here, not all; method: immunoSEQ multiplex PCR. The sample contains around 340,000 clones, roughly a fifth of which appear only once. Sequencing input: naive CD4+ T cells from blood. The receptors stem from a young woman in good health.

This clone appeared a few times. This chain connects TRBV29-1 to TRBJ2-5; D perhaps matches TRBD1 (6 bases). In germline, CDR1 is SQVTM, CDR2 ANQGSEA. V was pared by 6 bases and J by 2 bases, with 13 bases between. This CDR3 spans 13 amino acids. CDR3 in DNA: TGCAGCGTCAAACAGGGTTTACAAGAGACCCAGTACTTC. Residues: CSVKQGLQETQYF.

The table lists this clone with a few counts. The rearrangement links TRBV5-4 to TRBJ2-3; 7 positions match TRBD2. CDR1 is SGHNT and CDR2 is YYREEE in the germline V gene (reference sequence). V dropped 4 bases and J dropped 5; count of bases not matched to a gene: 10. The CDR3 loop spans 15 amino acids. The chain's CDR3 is CASSPHGGGGDTQYF. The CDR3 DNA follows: TGTGCCAGCAGCCCACACGGCGGGGGTGGAGATACGCAGTATTTT.

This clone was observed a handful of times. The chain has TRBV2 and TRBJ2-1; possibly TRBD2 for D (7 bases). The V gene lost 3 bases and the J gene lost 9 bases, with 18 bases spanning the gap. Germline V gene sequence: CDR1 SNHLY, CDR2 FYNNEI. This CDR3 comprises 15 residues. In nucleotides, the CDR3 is TGTGCCAGCAGTGAGGGGAGGGCTCGGGGGGCTGAGCAGTTCTTC. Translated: CASSEGRARGAEQFF.

Written as DNA, the CDR3 is TGTGCCAGCTCTCGGGACAGGGCTGAGACCCAGTACTTC. Translation: CASSRDRAETQYF. The V call is TRBV18, the J call TRBJ2-5, with 9 bases lining up with TRBD1. V shed 6 bases, J shed 5 bases, and the junction held 4 bases outside the gene matches. The germline V gene has CDR1 KGHSH and CDR2 LQKENI. The CDR3 covers 13 residues.